This TCR beta chain was observed in a study of blood T cells in healthy people across ages. The ends were cut back, 4 bases at V and 8 bases at J, with 23 bases in the middle. The CDR3 is 15 amino acids. The germline gives CDR1 SQVTM, CDR2 ANQGSEA. Peripheral blood from each donor was collected in a volume of 8 to 10 milliliters. For the second PCR, which ran for about 7 to 11 cycles, a sample-barcoded 5' primer and a J-beta primer mix were used. TCRdb passed the 5' RACE reads through MiXCR, listing each CDR3 protein once. Of fewer than 900,000 distinct CDR3 sequences in the sample, around 49% were seen once. Study results and limitations: Expanded clonotype changes were possibly confounded by unknown donor CMV status. Naive T cell percentage and TCR beta diversity correlated strongly. Using unsorted PBMCs precluded a conclusive naive versus antigen-experienced comparison.

Regarding this clonotype: Its specificity is not known.

The TCR originated in a woman aged 60 to 75 in good health. Sequencing was performed on blood. The chain couples TRBV29-1 to TRBJ1-2, with D possibly being TRBD1 (6 bases). Written as DNA, the CDR3 is TGCAGCGTTGGAGTGGGGGGCTTTTCTTCTAGGGGCTACACCTTC. It translates to CSVGVGGFSSRGYTF.